Listed here are 18 T cell receptor beta chains from one sample, sequenced in a study of blood T cell repertoires in COVID-19. Sequencing used immunoSEQ multiplex PCR; TCRdb keeps in-frame clones, though not all of them. Of about 330,000 clones listed, 86% are singletons. Sequencing was done on a sample of peripheral blood. All receptors come from a woman in her fifties or sixties with acute or convalescent COVID-19.

The chain combines TRBV5-1 with TRBJ2-7, with D maybe TRBD1 (5 bases). Germline CDR1 SGHRS, CDR2 YFSETQ. This CDR3 is built from 14 residues. V dropped 4 bases and J dropped 3 bases, with 14 bases sitting between them. The CDR3 reads CASSPDTTGYEQYF. In DNA form, the CDR3 reads TGCGCCAGCAGCCCGGACACAACCGGCTACGAGCAGTACTTC.

A few counts support this clone. The chain employs TRBV5-4 and TRBJ2-7, with 11 bases aligning to TRBD2. CDR1 and CDR2 from the germline V gene are SGHNT and YYREEE (reference sequence). The CDR3 spans 15 residues. The J segment lost 4 bases and the V segment lost 3 bases, leaving 6 bases of the junction unmatched. The CDR3 loop is CASSSTSGRGYEQYF. Written as DNA, the CDR3 is TGTGCCAGCAGCTCCACTAGCGGGAGAGGATACGAGCAGTACTTC.

In its sample, this clone was seen a few times. V is TRBV5-1 and J is TRBJ1-6; 9 bases fit TRBD1. CDR3 length equals 17 residues. CDR1 SGHRS and CDR2 YFSETQ come from the germline V gene. The V and J ends lost 4 bases and 0 bases, in that order; junction bases with no gene match: 5. The CDR3 nucleotides are TGCGCCAGCAGCAGGCGGACAGGGGACTCCTATAATTCACCCCTCCACTTT. Residues: CASSRRTGDSYNSPLHF.

The chain joins TRBV28 to TRBJ1-2, with no clear D. V dropped 3 bases and J dropped 8 bases, with 13 bases sitting between them. The CDR3 consists of 13 residues. Germline V gene sequence: CDR1 MDHEN, CDR2 SYDVKM. The DNA for the CDR3 is TGTGCCAGCAGTTTCTCCGGGATCCTCGGCTACACCTTC. As protein: CASSFSGILGYTF.

This clone was counted once. The chain recombines TRBV2 with TRBJ1-6; D is ambiguous. The V end lost 5 bases, the J end lost 7 bases, and 9 bases lay between the germline ends. The CDR3 covers 13 residues. The V gene's germline CDR1 is SNHLY and CDR2 FYNNEI. CDR3 sequence reads: CASSSSGNSPLHF. The CDR3 coding sequence is TGTGCCAGCAGTTCATCGGGGAATTCACCCCTCCACTTT.

This clone showed up just a few times. V gene TRBV18 combines with J gene TRBJ2-7, with 14 nucleotides matching TRBD2. CDR1 is KGHSH, CDR2 LQKENI, per germline. With 4 bases clipped from V and 7 bases from J, the junction kept 6 bases outside the gene matches. The CDR3 length is 15 residues. CDR3 bases: TGTGCCAGCTCACGAGGACTAGCGGGAGGAAGGGAGCAGTACTTC. This gives the protein CASSRGLAGGREQYF.

The chain uses TRBV2 and TRBJ2-1; 11 bases are shared with TRBD2. The CDR3 contains 15 residues. Unmatched junction bases numbered 7, after V lost 5 bases and J lost 7 bases. Germline V gene lookup returns CDR1 SNHLY and CDR2 FYNNEI. CDR3: CASSKLAGVVNEQFF. The CDR3 DNA reads TGTGCCAGCAGTAAACTAGCGGGAGTGGTGAATGAGCAGTTCTTC.

The V call is TRBV7-3, the J call TRBJ1-6, with D uncertain. This CDR3 has 16 residues. Germline V lookup: CDR1 SGHTA, CDR2 FQGTGA. Trimming removed 5 bases at V and 6 bases at J, with 17 bases between. CDR3 loop: CASSQTSDRGNSPLHF. Written as DNA, the CDR3 is TGTGCCAGCAGCCAAACAAGTGACCGCGGTAATTCACCCCTCCACTTT. Full variable domain (remainder filled in from reference TRBV7-3 and TRBJ1-6): GAGVSQTPSNKVTEKGKYVELRCDPISGHTALYWYRQSLGQGPEFLIYFQGTGAADDSGLPNDRFFAVRPEGSVSTLKIQRTERGDSAVYLCASSQTSDRGNSPLHFGNGTRLTVT.

The chain recombines TRBV27 with TRBJ2-1; D unresolved. Germline V CDR1 and CDR2: MNHEY, SMNVEV (reference sequence). Trimming took 2 bases from V and 0 from J, leaving 8 bases between them. The CDR3 runs to 15 residues. CDR3: CASSLGPSSYNEQFF. DNA of the CDR3: TGTGCCAGCAGTTTAGGGCCGAGCTCCTACAATGAGCAGTTCTTC.

The rearrangement uses TRBV19 and TRBJ2-2; 7 nucleotides line up with TRBD1. CDR1 is LNHDA and CDR2 is SQIVND in the germline V gene (reference sequence). The CDR3 covers 15 residues. The trim removed 5 bases at V and 5 bases at J, leaving 8 bases unmatched. The DNA of the CDR3 is TGTGCCAGTAGTTTTGACAGGGCGGCGACCGGGGAGCTGTTTTTT. This gives the protein CASSFDRAATGELFF.

The chain joins TRBV3-1 (or the pseudogene TRBV3-2) to TRBJ1-2; 9 nucleotides line up with TRBD1. Germline assignment: CDR1 LGHDT and CDR2 YNNKEL (reference sequence). The junction had 8 bases not matched to a gene; V was cut back by 4 bases and J by 11 bases. This CDR3 has 13 amino acids. CDR3 nucleotide sequence: TGTGCCAGCAGCCTCAGACAGGGGGTGGGATACACCTTC. Its translation: CASSLRQGVGYTF.

The chain joins TRBV14 to TRBJ2-1, with 8 bases fitting TRBD1. The germline CDR1 and CDR2 sequences are SGHDN and FVKESK. This CDR3 is built from 15 residues. Trimming at V came to 1 base and at J to 5 bases, leaving 4 bases not matched to a gene. The CDR3 nucleotides read TGTGCCAGCAGCCAAGTAGGACAGGGCCACAATGAGCAGTTCTTC. Its translation is CASSQVGQGHNEQFF. Supplemented by reference TRBV14 and TRBJ2-1, the full variable domain reads EAGVTQFPSHSVIEKGQTVTLRCDPISGHDNLYWYRRVMGKEIKFLLHFVKESKQDESGMPNNRFLAERTGGTYSTLKVQPAELEDSGVYFCASSQVGQGHNEQFFGPGTRLTVL.

The chain recombines TRBV6-5 with TRBJ1-1, with 7 bases matching TRBD1. Germline trimming cut 7 bases from V and 0 bases from J; bases unmatched to any gene: 8. This CDR3 comprises 15 residues. Germline CDR1 and CDR2: MNHEY and SVGAGI. The CDR3 bases are TGTGCCAGCACCGGGGACAGTAGAATGAACACTGAAGCTTTCTTT. Translated, it gives CASTGDSRMNTEAFF.

The genes are TRBV27 and TRBJ1-5; TRBD1 might be the D (6 bases). V was cut by 6 bases and J by 9 bases, with 18 bases left in between. The CDR3 sequence is 14 residues long. In germline, CDR1 is MNHEY, CDR2 SMNVEV (reference sequence). CDR3: CASSPRGEGGPQHF. The CDR3 region has the DNA TGTGCCAGCAGCCCCCGGGGGGAGGGGGGGCCCCAGCATTTT.

The chain is built from TRBV23-1 and TRBJ2-3; perhaps TRBD2 as D (6 bases). TRBV23-1 is given ORF status, its function remaining uncertain. The CDR3 length is 17 residues. Trimming left V 4 bases short and J 3 bases short, with 20 bases between. The CDR3 loop reads CASSPPKRDSLTDTQYF. In nucleotides, the CDR3 is TGCGCCAGCAGTCCACCTAAACGGGACTCCTTAACAGATACGCAGTATTTT.

Note on this clone: One end of the junction fails to match germline, which may point to a read error. V gene TRBV20-1 combines with J gene TRBJ1-4, with no clear D. Germline CDR1 and CDR2: DFQATT and SNEGSKA (reference sequence). CDR3 length equals 11 residues. CDR3 protein: CSARFETFTQF. The CDR3 DNA follows: TGCAGTGCTAGATTCGAAACATTTACGCAATTT.

This chain joins TRBV7-2 and TRBJ2-7; 9 bases map to TRBD2. V gave up 1 base and J gave up 2 bases; unmatched junction bases: 6. The CDR3 runs to 16 residues. Germline V gene sequence: CDR1 SGHTA, CDR2 FQGNSA. The CDR3 sequence is CASSLDSSGSTYEQYF. CDR3 bases: TGTGCCAGCAGCTTAGATAGTAGCGGGAGTACCTACGAGCAGTACTTC.

This rearrangement joins TRBV14 to TRBJ1-2, with TRBD1 identical over 9 bases. Germline values: CDR1 SGHDN, CDR2 FVKESK. CDR3 length: 14 residues. Trimming took 2 bases from V and 3 from J; bases not matched to a gene: 1. The CDR3 nucleotides read TGTGCCAGCAGCCAATGGACAGGGGACTATGGCTACACCTTC. Translation gives CASSQWTGDYGYTF.